What follows are 28 T cell receptor beta chains derived from one specimen sequenced in a study of OX40 agonist ivuxolimab in advanced cancers. Assay used: immunoSEQ multiplex PCR; TCRdb lists only in-frame clones, some missing. The data contain more than 35,000 clones, more than 70% of them singletons. Sample: CD4+ or CD8+ T cells sorted from blood, taken in a trial of the OX40 agonist ivuxolimab. The receptors come from an adult with an advanced solid tumor such as melanoma, head and neck, liver or kidney cancer.

The table lists this clone with a few counts. This sequence joins TRBV6-1 and TRBJ1-4, with 9 nucleotides matching TRBD1. The CDR3 is made up of 13 amino acids. The J segment lost 7 bases and the V segment lost 8 bases, leaving 5 bases of the junction unmatched. The germline gives CDR1 MNHNS, CDR2 SASEGT. CDR3 nucleotides: TGTGCCAGCCACAGGGGGCTTGGTGAAAAACTGTTTTTT. It specifies CASHRGLGEKLFF.

The V and J genes are TRBV7-2 and TRBJ2-1; D assignment may be TRBD1 or TRBD2 (5 bases each). The CDR3 totals 14 residues. Between the trimmed V and J ends, which lost 5 bases and 7 bases, there was a span of 15 bases. The germline CDR1 and CDR2 sequences are SGHTA and FQGNSA. The CDR3 sequence is CASSPVGGANEQFF. In nucleotides, the CDR3 is TGTGCCAGCAGCCCAGTTGGGGGTGCAAATGAGCAGTTCTTC.

The CDR3 region has the DNA TGTGCCAGCAGCTCCTCTGGGCAGGGGATCAGTTCCTACGAGCAGTACTTC. Translating gives CASSSSGQGISSYEQYF. The chain links TRBV5-6 to TRBJ2-7, with a possible D match to TRBD1 (6 bases). The CDR3 runs 17 residues. V lost 3 bases and J 1 base, leaving 20 bases between the germline ends. The V gene's germline CDR1 is SGHDT and CDR2 YYEEEE.

The V call is TRBV7-9, the J call TRBJ2-5; D ambiguous. The CDR3 extends over 13 amino acids. The V gene's germline CDR1 is SEHNR and CDR2 FQNEAQ (reference sequence). Trimming removed 1 base at V and 5 bases at J, with 8 bases between. The CDR3 spells CASSLVLDETQYF. CDR3 bases: TGTGCCAGCAGCTTAGTACTTGACGAGACCCAGTACTTC.

In its sample, this clone is large. V is TRBV10-2 and J is TRBJ2-7; 7 nucleotides match TRBD1. The CDR3 consists of 15 residues. CDR1 and CDR2 (germline): WSHSY, SAAADI. V shed 6 bases and J 3 bases; nucleotides not matched to a gene: 11. The CDR3 loop is CASSQPTTGNYEQYF. CDR3 nucleotide sequence: TGCGCCAGCAGCCAACCCACGACAGGGAACTACGAGCAGTACTTC.

This chain connects TRBV2 to TRBJ1-1, with 9 nucleotides matching TRBD1. This CDR3 comprises 15 residues. J gave up 3 bases and V 5 bases, and 7 bases lay outside the gene matches. CDR1 is SNHLY and CDR2 is FYNNEI in the germline V gene. The DNA of the CDR3 is TGTGCCAGCAGTCCCCCGACAGGGGGGGACACTGAAGCTTTCTTT. It translates to CASSPPTGGDTEAFF. The whole variable domain, filled in from reference TRBV2 and TRBJ1-1, reads EPEVTQTPSHQVTQMGQEVILRCVPISNHLYFYWYRQILGQKVEFLVSFYNNEISEKSEIFDDQFSVERPDGSNFTLKIRSTKLEDSAMYFCASSPPTGGDTEAFFGQGTRLTVV.

The sample holds one count of this clone. The V and J genes are TRBV6-1 and TRBJ2-3, with a tentative D call TRBD1 (6 bases). CDR1 MNHNS and CDR2 SASEGT come from the germline V gene. There are 14 residues in the CDR3. V was clipped by 5 bases and J by 5 bases, with 14 bases between them. For the CDR3, the DNA is TGTGCCAGCAGTCCCCGGACAGTCGGAGATACGCAGTATTTT. Its protein product is CASSPRTVGDTQYF.

Here the CDR3 reads CASSYIHEQYF. CDR3 DNA sequence: TGTGCCAGCAGTTACATCCACGAGCAGTACTTC. V gene TRBV6-5 combines with J gene TRBJ2-7; D not certain. The germline V gene has CDR1 MNHEY and CDR2 SVGAGI. The CDR3 runs 11 residues. Trimming removed 2 bases from V and 5 bases from J, with 4 bases in between.

The chain carries TRBV29-1 and TRBJ1-1; D ambiguous. Trimming pared 2 bases from V and 4 bases from J, leaving 2 bases between. Germline CDR1 SQVTM, CDR2 ANQGSEA. This CDR3 spans 10 amino acids. The CDR3 nucleotides read TGCAGCGTTGAACTCACTGAAGCTTTCTTT. This encodes CSVELTEAFF.

The V gene is TRBV5-4, the J gene TRBJ2-3; 7 nucleotides align to TRBD1. The CDR3 contains 15 residues. V dropped 4 bases and J dropped 3; count of bases not matched to a gene: 8. CDR1 and CDR2 (germline): SGHNT, YYREEE (reference sequence). The CDR3 loop is CASSLDRKGTDTQYF. CDR3 sequence (DNA): TGTGCCAGCAGCCTGGACAGGAAGGGTACAGATACGCAGTATTTT.

The chain joins TRBV11-2 to TRBJ2-7; tentatively, D is TRBD2 (6 bases). Germline V gives CDR1 SGHAT, CDR2 FQNNGV. V lost 5 bases, J lost 3 bases, and 20 bases lay in between. This CDR3 is 16 amino acids long. CDR3 protein: CASSPIRRESNYEQYF. The DNA of the CDR3 is TGTGCCAGCAGCCCCATTAGACGGGAGTCTAACTACGAGCAGTACTTC.

The V call is TRBV7-8, the J call TRBJ2-7, with D uncertain. The ends were cut back, 3 bases at V and 2 bases at J, with 2 bases in the middle. Per germline, CDR1 SGHVS and CDR2 FQNEAQ. This CDR3 has 11 residues. CDR3 nucleotide sequence: TGTGCCAGCAGCTTTACCTACGAGCAGTACTTC. Its protein product is CASSFTYEQYF.

The chain employs TRBV11-2 and TRBJ2-2; no clear D. V lost 1 base and J 2 bases, leaving 5 bases between the germline ends. From germline, CDR1 is SGHAT and CDR2 FQNNGV. CDR3 length: 14 residues. CDR3 bases: TGTGCCAGCAGCTTAGGCAGAAACACCGGGGAGCTGTTTTTT. Translating gives CASSLGRNTGELFF.

The chain links TRBV5-1 to TRBJ2-6, with D unclear. V shed 4 bases and J shed 0 bases, with 11 bases lying between them. There are 16 residues in the CDR3. Per germline, CDR1 SGHRS and CDR2 YFSETQ. This CDR3 reads CASSADASSGANVLTF. The CDR3 DNA follows: TGCGCCAGCAGCGCGGACGCCAGCTCTGGGGCCAACGTCCTGACTTTC. Full variable domain (outside the CDR3, taken from reference TRBV5-1 and TRBJ2-6): KAGVTQTPRYLIKTRGQQVTLSCSPISGHRSVSWYQQTPGQGLQFLFEYFSETQRNKGNFPGRFSGRQFSNSRSEMNVSTLELGDSALYLCASSADASSGANVLTFGAGSRLTVL.

The CDR3 sequence is CAWSGRLAGGPFYNEQFF. The CDR3 nucleotides are TGTGCCTGGAGTGGTAGACTAGCGGGAGGGCCTTTTTACAATGAGCAGTTCTTC. The genes are TRBV30 and TRBJ2-1; TRBD2 aligns across 14 bases. Germline V gene sequence: CDR1 GTSNPN, CDR2 SVGIG (reference sequence). V lost 1 base, J lost 4 bases, and 9 bases stayed unmatched. The CDR3 spans 18 residues.

The chain links TRBV6-1 to TRBJ2-1; D is undetermined. V lost 5 bases, J lost 4 bases, and 12 bases lay in between. There are 14 residues in the CDR3. The germline gives CDR1 MNHNS, CDR2 SASEGT. The CDR3 reads CASSPALLYNEQFF. The CDR3 coding sequence is TGTGCCAGCAGTCCGGCCTTACTTTACAATGAGCAGTTCTTC.

The rearrangement uses TRBV23-1 and TRBJ2-7, with 9 bases lining up with TRBD1. TRBV23-1 is an open reading frame, and its role is uncertain. Germline trimming cut 6 bases from V and 7 bases from J; bases unmatched to any gene: 19. This CDR3 is 17 amino acids long. CDR3: CASRLNQPGTGIGEQYF. The CDR3 DNA is TGCGCCAGCAGGCTCAATCAACCCGGGACAGGGATAGGTGAGCAGTACTTC.

This sequence joins TRBV29-1 and TRBJ2-3; D perhaps matches TRBD2 (5 bases). V was pared by 7 bases and J by 1 base, with 18 bases between. CDR3 length: 15 amino acids. Germline CDR1 reads SQVTM; CDR2 reads ANQGSEA. The chain's CDR3 is CSGSGEAAGTDTQYF. The CDR3 region has the DNA TGCAGCGGAAGCGGAGAGGCCGCGGGCACAGATACGCAGTATTTT.

The J gene is TRBJ1-5, the V gene TRBV6-1; D not certain. V was shortened by 4 bases and J by 0 bases, with 16 bases between the two germline ends. CDR3 length: 17 amino acids. CDR1 and CDR2 (germline): MNHNS, SASEGT. The CDR3 region has the DNA TGTGCCAGCAGTGTATTTTTAAACAGATATAGCAATCAGCCCCAGCATTTT. Encoded protein: CASSVFLNRYSNQPQHF.

The chain uses TRBV29-1 and TRBJ1-2, with D possibly TRBD1 on 5 matching bases. Trimming stripped 0 bases from V and 4 bases from J, with 6 bases between. This CDR3 is 12 amino acids long. Germline V gene lookup returns CDR1 SQVTM and CDR2 ANQGSEA. The CDR3 reads CSVEDGAYGYTF. In DNA, the CDR3 is TGCAGCGTTGAAGATGGGGCCTATGGCTACACCTTC.

The chain carries TRBV29-1 and TRBJ2-3; 12 bases line up with TRBD2. V shed 6 bases and J 0 bases; nucleotides not matched to a gene: 10. The germline V gene encodes CDR1 SQVTM and CDR2 ANQGSEA. The CDR3 sequence is 17 residues long. The CDR3 is CSVRTSGVKTSTDTQYF. Written as DNA, the CDR3 is TGCAGCGTCAGGACTAGCGGGGTGAAAACTAGCACAGATACGCAGTATTTT.

In its sample, this clone was seen once. V is TRBV28 and J is TRBJ2-5; 10 bases are shared with TRBD1. The J call could be wrong; TRBJ2-7 is a better fit for the DNA end. This CDR3 has 12 amino acids. The germline CDR1 and CDR2 sequences are MDHEN and SYDVKM. The CDR3 DNA reads as TGTGCCAGCGGGACAGGGGTCCACGAGCAGTACTTC. Its protein is CASGTGVHEQYF.

In nucleotides, the CDR3 is TGTGCCAGCAGCGAAACGGTGAGCTCTGGAAACACCATATATTTT. Translated: CASSETVSSGNTIYF. The rearrangement uses TRBV9 and TRBJ1-3, with D unresolved. CDR3 length: 15 amino acids. Germline CDR1 reads SGDLS; CDR2 reads YYNGEE. Trimming shortened V by 3 bases and J by 0 bases, and 10 bases separated the two germline ends. Full variable domain (remainder filled in from reference TRBV9 and TRBJ1-3): DSGVTQTPKHLITATGQRVTLRCSPRSGDLSVYWYQQSLDQGLQFLIQYYNGEERAKGNILERFSAQQFPDLHSELNLSSLELGDSALYFCASSETVSSGNTIYFGEGSWLTVV.

The chain carries TRBV7-9 and TRBJ2-1; TRBD2 might be the D (7 bases). Trimming shortened V by 4 bases and J by 6 bases, and 22 bases separated the two germline ends. The CDR3 has 17 residues. Germline lookup yields CDR1 SEHNR and CDR2 FQNEAQ (reference sequence). DNA of the CDR3: TGTGCCAGCAGCTACAACTTGGGGGCTAGCGGAATCAATGAGCAGTTCTTC. Encoded protein: CASSYNLGASGINEQFF.

The chain employs TRBV6-5 and TRBJ2-3; 7 positions agree with TRBD1. The CDR3 runs to 15 residues. J was trimmed by 4 bases and V by 2 bases; bases with no gene match: 6. Germline assignment: CDR1 MNHEY and CDR2 SVGAGI. The CDR3 DNA reads as TGTGCCAGCAGTTACCAGGGGGAGTATGCAGATACGCAGTATTTT. Encoded protein: CASSYQGEYADTQYF.

This chain joins TRBV6-5 and TRBJ1-2, with no clear D. Per germline, CDR1 MNHEY and CDR2 SVGAGI. The CDR3 totals 12 residues. Trimming left V 8 bases short and J 0 bases short, with 7 bases between. CDR3 sequence: CASRGPNYGYTF. The CDR3 bases are TGTGCCAGCCGCGGCCCTAACTATGGCTACACCTTC.

As to this clone: No DNA is shown, since the ends of the CDR3 on it are uncertain; the CDR3 is the one TCRdb lists. This chain joins TRBV6-5 and TRBJ2-3; the D call in the table, TRBD1, was not verified against the DNA. The germline V gene has CDR1 MNHEY and CDR2 SVGAGI. The CDR3 length is 15 residues, termini included. Here the CDR3 reads CASRPSPTTQIRSIF.

The chain has TRBV7-9 and TRBJ2-7, with D perhaps matching TRBD2 (5 bases). V gave up 3 bases and J gave up 2 bases, with 11 bases separating them. The germline V gene has CDR1 SEHNR and CDR2 FQNEAQ (reference sequence). The CDR3 contains 14 residues. The CDR3 coding sequence is TGTGCCAGCAGCTTCGGGGAGCGTGCCTACGAGCAGTACTTC. It translates to CASSFGERAYEQYF.